A single TCR beta chain is shown here with its context. Deletions cut 8 bases from V and 3 bases from J, with 10 bases between. CDR3 length: 13 residues. Germline loops: CDR1 WNHNN, CDR2 SYGVQD (reference sequence). Authors' data handling: As immunoSEQ supplied junction-only sequences (without quality scores), filtering differed. TCRdb's table, derived via immunoSEQ multiplex PCR, lists solely in-frame clones and lacks some. The V and J calls and clone size are taken from that table; D and trimming were inferred from the DNA. The table shows about 1.1 million clones, with around 82% occurring only once. This specimen belongs to a study of shared clonotypes between healthy human individuals. Study as a whole: There were three CD4 naive, three CD4 memory, two CD8 naive and one CD8 memory plates per donor.

The donor cohort consisted entirely of Caucasian adults residing in Nashville, Tennessee. CD4+ cell separation produced CD45RA+ naive and CD45RA-negative memory subsets. The sequenced sample was memory CD4+ T cells from PBMCs. Subset indicated: CD45RA-negative fraction. V usage is TRBV10-1 and J usage is TRBJ2-2, with D possibly matching TRBD1 (6 bases). This clonotype was sampled from a man between 18 and 35 years old in good health. Some clones in this sample may be carry-over from other donors' samples. As DNA, the CDR3 is TGCGCCAGCCGCGGACAGCACACCGGGGAGCTGTTTTTT. Its translation is CASRGQHTGELFF.